This T cell receptor (beta chain) was identified during a study of T cells in Graves' hyperthyroidism and ophthalmopathy. Ophthalmopathy patients had moderate-to-severe active disease, CAS ≥3, NOSPECS ≥4, and disease duration under 3 months. Reasons for excluding patients were uncontrolled infection, other autoimmune disease, pregnancy or lactation. In germline, CDR1 is MDHEN, CDR2 SYDVKM. The CDR3 is 14 amino acids. Trimming stripped 2 bases from V and 2 bases from J, with 7 bases between. With regard to this clonotype: A clone one base away is much larger, so this may be a read error.

Template material for amplifying TCR beta CDR3 regions consisted of RNA transcripts. The HTBI primer set was used in a first-round RT-PCR of the TCR CDR3. TCRdb reprocessed the multiplex PCR reads with MiXCR, giving one entry per CDR3 protein. The sample records about 500,000 distinct CDR3 sequences, over 15% being singletons. The sequenced sample consisted of blood. This receptor was identified in a woman under 30 with Graves' ophthalmopathy. The chain has TRBV28 and TRBJ1-5; D ambiguous. This chain's CDR3 is CASSLGLGNQPQHF. The CDR3 DNA sequence: TGTGCCAGCAGTTTAGGGCTCGGCAATCAGCCCCAGCATTTT.